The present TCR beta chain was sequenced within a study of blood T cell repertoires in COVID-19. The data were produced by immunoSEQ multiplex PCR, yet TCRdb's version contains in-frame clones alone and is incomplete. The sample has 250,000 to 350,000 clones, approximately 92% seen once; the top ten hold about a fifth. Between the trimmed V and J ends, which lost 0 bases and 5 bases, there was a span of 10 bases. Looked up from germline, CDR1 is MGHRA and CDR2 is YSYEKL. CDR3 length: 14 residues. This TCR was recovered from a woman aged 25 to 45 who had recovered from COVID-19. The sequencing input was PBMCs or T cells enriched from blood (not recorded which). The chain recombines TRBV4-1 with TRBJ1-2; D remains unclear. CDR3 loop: CASSQDGLQYGYTF. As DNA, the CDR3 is TGCGCCAGCAGCCAAGATGGCCTCCAGTATGGCTACACCTTC.